This T cell receptor (beta chain) is from a study of T cell repertoires in cytomegalovirus infection. This CDR3 spans 13 amino acids. V lost 4 bases and J 4 bases, leaving 12 bases between the germline ends. Germline CDR1 is SQVTM and CDR2 is ANQGSEA. A remark on this clonotype: Its antigen is undetermined.

Using its own MiXCR run on the reads, TCRdb lists one record per CDR3 protein. The sample holds approximately 140,000 distinct CDR3 sequences, 20% to 30% seen once. General observations from the study: Clonotypes of TCR beta that were HLA-C-restricted and CMV-specific dominated the ex vivo response.

This TCR derives from a human donor in good health (CMV status not recorded). Some clones in this sample may be carry-over from other donors' samples. Source material: PBMCs, sequenced either directly or after in vitro stimulation (not recorded which). V is TRBV29-1 and J is TRBJ2-3, with D possibly matching TRBD2 (6 bases). CDR3 protein: CSVAHPGADTQYF. The DNA for the CDR3 is TGCAGCGTTGCCCACCCGGGAGCAGATACGCAGTATTTT.